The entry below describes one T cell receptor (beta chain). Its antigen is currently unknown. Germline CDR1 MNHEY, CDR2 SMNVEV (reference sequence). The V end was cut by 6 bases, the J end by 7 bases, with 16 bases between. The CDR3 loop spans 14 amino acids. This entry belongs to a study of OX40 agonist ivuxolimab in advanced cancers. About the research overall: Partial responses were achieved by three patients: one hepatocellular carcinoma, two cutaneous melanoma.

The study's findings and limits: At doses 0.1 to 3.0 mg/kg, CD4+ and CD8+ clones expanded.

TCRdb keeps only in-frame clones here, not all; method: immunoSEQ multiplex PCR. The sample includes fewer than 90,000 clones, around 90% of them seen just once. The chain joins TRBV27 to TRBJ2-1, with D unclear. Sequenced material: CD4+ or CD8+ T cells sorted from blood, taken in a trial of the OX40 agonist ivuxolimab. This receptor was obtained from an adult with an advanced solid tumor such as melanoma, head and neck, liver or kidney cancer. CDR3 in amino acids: CASRLRLRSNEQFF. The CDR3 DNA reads TGTGCCAGCAGACTCAGGCTCCGTTCGAATGAGCAGTTCTTC.